This T cell receptor (beta chain) appears in the sequencing data of a study of T-cell memory formation after mild COVID-19. Study-wide context: The TCR clusters were mostly specific to one donor. Study results and limitations: Some clones that responded turned up in pre-infection memory, which suggests that cross-reactive memory joined in. Contracting CD8+ clones were enriched in EMRA, CD4+ mainly in CM and EM.

This clonotype has just a few counts. The antigen is unknown. Per germline, CDR1 SGHAT and CDR2 FQNNGV. This CDR3 spans 12 amino acids. Losses at the gene ends were 9 bases for V and 3 bases for J; bases not matched to a gene: 3. TCRdb independently ran MiXCR on the 5' RACE reads; one entry per CDR3 protein. The table shows around 250,000 distinct CDR3 sequences, with under 20% occurring only once. V usage is TRBV11-2 and J usage is TRBJ2-3; 7 bases fit TRBD2. The TCR was taken from a man aged 18 to 35 who had mild COVID-19 (a few samples of this study predate the infection). Cell type and time point are not known. Specimen: PBMCs or a T cell subset sorted from them (not recorded which). CDR3: CASRGVTDTQYF. CDR3 bases: TGTGCCAGTCGGGGGGTAACAGATACGCAGTATTTT.